The 8 T cell receptor beta chains reported below all come from one sample, sequenced in a study of identical twins. TCRdb re-derived calls from the 5' RACE reads in MiXCR, one entry per CDR3 protein. The table records around 550,000 distinct CDR3 sequences, approximately 16% of them present only once. This same sample was also part of a study on yellow fever vaccine responses in identical twins.

Sequenced sample: CD4+ T cells sorted from blood. The receptors come from a woman aged 18-30 years in good health.

The gene calls are TRBV7-9 and TRBJ1-2; 7 positions agree with TRBD1. This CDR3 spans 15 amino acids. The junction had 10 bases not matched to a gene; V was cut back by 7 bases and J by 2 bases. Per the germline V gene, CDR1 is SEHNR and CDR2 is FQNEAQ (reference sequence). This CDR3 reads CASTLSGGPNYGYTF. CDR3 nucleotides: TGTGCCAGCACTCTATCAGGGGGACCAAACTATGGCTACACCTTC.

This clonotype has a handful of counts. The chain couples TRBV3-1 to TRBJ2-7, with 10 nucleotides matching TRBD1. The junction had 10 bases not matched to a gene; V was cut back by 1 base and J by 7 bases. The germline CDR1 and CDR2 sequences are LGHDT and YNNKEL (reference sequence). The CDR3 is 16 residues long. The CDR3 here is CASSQGVGTGAREQYF. DNA of the CDR3: TGTGCCAGCAGCCAAGGCGTTGGGACAGGGGCCAGGGAGCAGTACTTC.

This clonotype showed up just a few times. V and J are TRBV4-1 and TRBJ2-2; D may be TRBD1 (5 bases). The CDR3 is made up of 15 amino acids. Germline CDR1 MGHRA, CDR2 YSYEKL. The ends were cut back, 3 bases at V and 4 bases at J, with 12 bases in the middle. The CDR3 loop is CASSHPQDLTGELFF. CDR3 in DNA: TGCGCCAGCAGCCACCCACAGGACCTCACCGGGGAGCTGTTTTTT.

This clonotype was picked up a small number of times. J is TRBJ2-1 and V is TRBV20-1; TRBD2 matches at 12 bases. The CDR3 consists of 15 residues. V lost 6 bases to trimming and J lost 4 bases; unmatched junction nucleotides: 7. The germline CDR1 and CDR2 sequences are DFQATT and SNEGSKA (reference sequence). CDR3 region: CSAPRTSGAYNEQFF. For the CDR3, the DNA is TGCAGTGCACCGAGGACTAGCGGGGCATACAATGAGCAGTTCTTC.

This clonotype was detected only a few times. The genes are TRBV10-3 and TRBJ1-1, with D possibly being TRBD1 (5 bases). Germline V gene data show CDR1 as ENHRY and CDR2 as SYGVKD. The length of the CDR3 is 15 residues. V lost 4 bases, J lost 0 bases, and 12 bases lay in between. This chain's CDR3 is CAISGGTHLNTEAFF. The CDR3 coding sequence is TGTGCCATCAGTGGTGGGACCCATCTGAACACTGAAGCTTTCTTT.

This clonotype showed up just a few times. A read error may account for a junction end that differs from germline. The chain uses TRBV27 and TRBJ2-1; D gene ambiguous. Per the germline V gene, CDR1 is MNHEY and CDR2 is SMNVEV (reference sequence). The CDR3 is 16 residues long. The CDR3 DNA is TGCGCCAGCAGTTTAGGGCAGAGCTTATCCTACAATGAGCAGTTCTTC. This translates into CASSLGQSLSYNEQFF.

The chain recombines TRBV20-1 with TRBJ2-7, with 12 positions matching TRBD1. The trim removed 4 bases at V and 3 bases at J, leaving 16 bases unmatched. The CDR3 consists of 18 residues. Germline CDR1 is DFQATT and CDR2 is SNEGSKA (reference sequence). The CDR3 spells CSATGLGTGGLNRYEQYV. Written as DNA, the CDR3 is TGCAGTGCTACGGGCCTGGGGACAGGGGGCCTCAACCGCTACGAGCAGTACGTC.

This rearrangement joins TRBV6-1 to TRBJ1-5; D is possibly TRBD1 (6 bases). CDR1 is MNHNS and CDR2 is SASEGT in the germline V gene. The V end lost 6 bases, the J end lost 0 bases, and 9 bases lay between the germline ends. The CDR3 covers 14 residues. CDR3 in DNA: TGTGCCAGCAGAAGGACAGATAGCAATCAGCCCCAGCATTTT. It specifies CASRRTDSNQPQHF.